This T cell receptor beta chain emerged from a study of T cell repertoires in cytomegalovirus infection (dated by TCRdb to about 2019). Some background on the complete study: Alongside well-studied HLA-B-restricted epitopes, the peptide stimulations were aimed at recently identified HLA-C-restricted CMV epitopes, whose presentation resists viral immunomodulation. Because public TCR beta signatures pointed to carriage of CMV infection together with the matching HLA type, the HLA type of each donor mattered for the analysis.

The treatment or condition label, read with the paper, signifies: in vitro stimulation with specific CMV peptide epitopes to enrich CMV-specific T cells. This clonotype came up many times. Its antigen is still unknown. No quality values exist for individual bases; no much larger clone is one base distant. The sequencing machine was an Illumina HiSeq 1500. TCRdb ran its own pipeline on the public reads, namely fastp trimming at Q25 and MiXCR clone calling, and kept in-frame beta chains. Rows merge per CDR3 protein into single entries with the most common DNA and genes. Counted in this sample were 340,000 or so distinct CDR3 sequences; 20% to 25% of them appeared once. The top ten clonotypes cover approximately 12% of the sample. The investigation overall reported the following: The ex vivo response was dominated by HLA-C-restricted CMV-specific TCR beta clonotypes, which also provided the single most frequent clonotype in two of eight donors. In both this cohort and an independent cohort of 352 donors, the cumulative frequency of public TCR beta family members distinguished carriers of CMV infection plus the relevant HLA type.

This TCR derives from a human donor in good health (CMV status not recorded). Some clones in this sample may be carry-over from other donors' samples. The source was cultured PBMCs, collected from culture after CMV antigen stimulation.

The CDR3 reads as follows: CASSEGVHGYTF. The sequenced DNA is TGTGCCAGCAGTGAAGGGGTCCATGGCTACACCTTC. The sequence joins TRBV6-1 to TRBJ1-2, with the D gene uncertain. The trim is 1 base for V and 6 bases for J, with a gap of 6 bases between the germline ends. CDR1 and CDR2 (MNHNS, SASEGT) derive from the germline V gene. From the cysteine through the phenylalanine, the CDR3 covers 12 amino acids. Only the CDR3 DNA is retained, 36 bases long and in frame from the first base.